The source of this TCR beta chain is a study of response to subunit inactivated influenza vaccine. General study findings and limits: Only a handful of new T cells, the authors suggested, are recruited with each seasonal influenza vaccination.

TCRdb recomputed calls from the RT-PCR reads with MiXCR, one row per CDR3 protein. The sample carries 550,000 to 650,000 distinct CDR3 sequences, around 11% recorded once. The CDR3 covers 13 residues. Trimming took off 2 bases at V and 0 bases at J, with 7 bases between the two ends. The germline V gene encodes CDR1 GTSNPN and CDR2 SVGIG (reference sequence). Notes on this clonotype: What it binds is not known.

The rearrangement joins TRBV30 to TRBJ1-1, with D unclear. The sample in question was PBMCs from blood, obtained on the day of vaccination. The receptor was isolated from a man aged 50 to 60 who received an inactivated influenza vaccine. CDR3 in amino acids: CAWSSQMNTEAFF. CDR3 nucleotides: TGTGCCTGGAGTAGTCAAATGAACACTGAAGCTTTCTTT.